This T cell receptor (beta chain) emerged from a study of regulatory T cells in long-lasting Graves disease. According to the study, TCR beta libraries were built with iRepertoire HTBI primers and CDR3-region Arm-PCR. TCRdb reprocessed the multiplex PCR reads with MiXCR, giving one entry per CDR3 protein. The data contain roughly 360,000 distinct CDR3 sequences, 12% of them singletons. CDR3 length: 14 residues. The V gene's germline CDR1 is DFQATT and CDR2 SNEGSKA (reference sequence). Trimming left V 6 bases short and J 0 bases short, with 14 bases between. This clonotype was detected ten times or more. Specified time point: newly diagnosed GD, antithyroid drugs for less than 3 months. PBMC RNA served as the TCR library source. Patients were enrolled at an endocrinology department in Xi'an, China. The same sample was also studied in work on T cells in Graves' hyperthyroidism and ophthalmopathy. Per that paper: Criteria for exclusion of patients were uncontrolled infection, other autoimmune disease, pregnancy or lactation. Orbital computed tomography, thyroid ultrasound, serum thyroxine and TRAb, and clinical symptoms together informed the diagnoses. The HTBI set primed first-round TCR CDR3 RT-PCR.

This chain links TRBV20-1 with TRBJ1-1; D call uncertain. The source material was peripheral blood mononuclear cells (PBMCs), sampled at new diagnosis, from a patient treated with antithyroid drugs. The TCR comes from a woman in her late teens or twenties with Graves disease. DNA of the CDR3: TGCAGTGCAGACCTTAGGATAATGAACACTGAAGCTTTCTTT. It is translated as CSADLRIMNTEAFF.